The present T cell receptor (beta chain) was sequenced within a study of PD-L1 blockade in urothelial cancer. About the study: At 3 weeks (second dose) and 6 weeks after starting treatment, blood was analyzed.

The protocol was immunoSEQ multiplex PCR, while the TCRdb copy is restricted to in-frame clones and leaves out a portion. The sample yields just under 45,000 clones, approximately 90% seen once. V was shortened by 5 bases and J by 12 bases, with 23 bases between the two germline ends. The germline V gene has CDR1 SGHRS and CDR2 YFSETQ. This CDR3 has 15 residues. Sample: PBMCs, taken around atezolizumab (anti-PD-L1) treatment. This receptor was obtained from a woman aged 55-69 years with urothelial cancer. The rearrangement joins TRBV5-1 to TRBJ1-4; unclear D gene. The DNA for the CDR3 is TGCGCCAGCAGGGGGAGGGCCAGTCCGGACGAGGAACTGTTTTTT. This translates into CASRGRASPDEELFF.